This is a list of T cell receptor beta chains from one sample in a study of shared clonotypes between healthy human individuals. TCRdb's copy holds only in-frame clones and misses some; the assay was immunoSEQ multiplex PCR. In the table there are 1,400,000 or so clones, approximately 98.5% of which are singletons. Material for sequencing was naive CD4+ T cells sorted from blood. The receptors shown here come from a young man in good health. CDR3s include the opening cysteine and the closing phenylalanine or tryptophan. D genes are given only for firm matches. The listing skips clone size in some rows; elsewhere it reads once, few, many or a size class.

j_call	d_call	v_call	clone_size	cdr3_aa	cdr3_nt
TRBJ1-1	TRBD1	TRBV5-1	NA	CASSLVRAGGDMNTEAFF	TGCGCCAGCAGCTTGGTTAGGGCAGGGGGCGATATGAACACTGAAGCTTTCTTT
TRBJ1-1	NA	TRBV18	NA	CASSPVGGQAFF	TGTGCCAGCTCACCAGTAGGGGGGCAGGCTTTCTTT
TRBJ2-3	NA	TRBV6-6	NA	CASKRYRATIDTQYF	TGTGCCAGCAAGAGGTACCGGGCCACTATAGATACGCAGTATTTT
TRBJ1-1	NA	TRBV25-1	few	CASSELSSRGEAFF	TGTGCCAGCAGTGAATTATCGTCCCGAGGGGAAGCTTTCTTT
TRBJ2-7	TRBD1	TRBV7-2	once	CASSLIRDRVYEQYF	TGTGCCAGCAGCTTAATCAGGGACAGAGTCTACGAGCAGTACTTC
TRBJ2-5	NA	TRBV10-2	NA	CASSDKGYYETQYF	TGCGCCAGCAGTGATAAGGGTTATTACGAGACCCAGTACTTC
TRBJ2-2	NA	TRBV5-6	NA	CASSLGTAVTGELFF	TGTGCCAGCAGCTTGGGCACGGCTGTCACCGGGGAGCTGTTTTTT
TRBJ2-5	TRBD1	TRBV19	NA	CASSLNRGETQYF	TGTGCCAGTAGTCTAAACAGGGGGGAGACCCAGTACTTC
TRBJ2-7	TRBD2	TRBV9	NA	CASSVSGRAGGEQYF	TGTGCCAGCAGCGTTAGCGGGAGGGCCGGGGGCGAGCAGTACTTC
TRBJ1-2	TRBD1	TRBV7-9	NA	CASSLQDRGRDGYTF	TGTGCCAGCAGCTTACAGGACAGGGGGCGCGATGGCTACACCTTC
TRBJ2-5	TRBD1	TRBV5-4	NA	CASRPTGGADQETQYF	TGTGCCAGCAGACCTACAGGGGGCGCCGACCAAGAGACCCAGTACTTC
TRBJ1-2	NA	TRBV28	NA	CASSPLTSAAGTLSNYGYTF	TGTGCCAGCAGTCCCCTTACGTCCGCTGCCGGGACACTATCTAACTATGGCTACACCTTC
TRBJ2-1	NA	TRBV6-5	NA	CASSENNEQFF	TGTGCCAGCAGTGAAAACAATGAGCAGTTCTTC
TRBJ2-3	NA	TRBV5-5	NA	CASSLVPARTDTQYF	TGTGCCAGCAGCTTGGTCCCCGCACGCACAGATACGCAGTATTTT
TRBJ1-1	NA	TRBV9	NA	CASSVGGRTEAFF	TGTGCCAGCAGCGTAGGTGGGAGAACTGAAGCTTTCTTT
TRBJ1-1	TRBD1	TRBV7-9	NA	CASSSGGTGTEAFF	TGTGCCAGCAGCTCAGGGGGCACAGGCACTGAAGCTTTCTTT
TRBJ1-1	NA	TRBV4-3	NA	CASSQENSRGTEAFF	TGCGCCAGCAGCCAAGAGAATTCCAGGGGCACTGAAGCTTTCTTT
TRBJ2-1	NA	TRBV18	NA	CASKGLSLLYDNEQFF	TGTGCCAGCAAGGGCCTCTCCCTCCTTTACGACAATGAGCAGTTCTTC
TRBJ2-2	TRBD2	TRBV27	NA	CASRRLALNTGELFF	TGTGCCAGCAGACGACTAGCGTTGAACACCGGGGAGCTGTTTTTT
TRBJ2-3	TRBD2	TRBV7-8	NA	CASSSGLAGWTTDTQYF	TGTGCCAGCAGCTCGGGACTAGCGGGATGGACCACAGATACGCAGTATTTT
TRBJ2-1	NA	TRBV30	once	CAWSVVSSYNEQFF	TGTGCCTGGAGTGTAGTCAGCTCCTACAATGAGCAGTTCTTC
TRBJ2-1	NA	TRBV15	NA	CATSSSAGTRYNEQFF	TGTGCCACCAGCAGTAGTGCCGGGACTCGCTACAATGAGCAGTTCTTC
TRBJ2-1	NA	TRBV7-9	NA	CASSLTSAGYNEQFF	TGTGCCAGCAGCTTAACAAGCGCGGGGTACAATGAGCAGTTCTTC
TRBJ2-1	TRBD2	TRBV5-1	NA	CASSLALAGGDEQFF	TGCGCCAGCAGCTTGGCTTTAGCGGGAGGGGATGAGCAGTTCTTC
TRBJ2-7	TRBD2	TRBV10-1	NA	CASSSGLAGLYEQYF	TGCGCCAGCAGTAGTGGACTAGCGGGTCTCTACGAGCAGTACTTC
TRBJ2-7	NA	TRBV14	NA	CASSQAGRGPGEQYF	TGTGCCAGCAGCCAAGCTGGCAGGGGCCCTGGCGAGCAGTACTTC
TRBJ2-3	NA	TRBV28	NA	CASIKAGLGSDTQYF	TGTGCCAGCATAAAGGCGGGACTTGGGTCAGATACGCAGTATTTT
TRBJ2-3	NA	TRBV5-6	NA	CASSQSRSTDTQYF	TGTGCCAGCAGCCAGTCTCGGAGCACAGATACGCAGTATTTT
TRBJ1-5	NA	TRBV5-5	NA	CASSSGDTIQPQHF	TGTGCCAGCAGCTCCGGTGACACTATTCAGCCCCAGCATTTT
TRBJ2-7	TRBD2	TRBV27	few	CASSLGTSGSSEQYF	TGTGCCAGCAGTTTAGGGACTAGCGGGAGTAGCGAGCAGTACTTC
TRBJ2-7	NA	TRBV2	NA	CASKVRGEQYF	TGTGCCAGCAAAGTGAGGGGCGAGCAGTACTTC
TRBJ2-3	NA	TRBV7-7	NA	CASSLDGGGTDTQYF	TGTGCTAGCAGCTTAGATGGCGGGGGCACAGATACGCAGTATTTT
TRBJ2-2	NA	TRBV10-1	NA	CASSEYRGSTRLFF	TGCGCCAGCAGTGAGTACCGGGGATCCACGAGGCTGTTTTTT
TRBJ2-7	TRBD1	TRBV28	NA	CASSPTGQPYEQYF	TGTGCCAGCAGTCCGACGGGACAGCCCTACGAGCAGTACTTC
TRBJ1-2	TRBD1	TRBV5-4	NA	CASSQGQGTNYGYTF	TGTGCCAGCAGTCAAGGACAGGGAACTAACTATGGCTACACCTTC
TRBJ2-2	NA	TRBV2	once	CASSGLQGSGELFF	TGTGCCAGCAGTGGTTTACAGGGTTCCGGGGAGCTGTTTTTT
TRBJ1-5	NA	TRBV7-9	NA	CASSLDYGSNQPQHF	TGTGCCAGCAGCTTAGATTACGGTTCCAATCAGCCCCAGCATTTT
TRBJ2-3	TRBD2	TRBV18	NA	CASSPSLAGTTDTQYF	TGTGCCAGCTCACCGTCACTAGCGGGAACTACAGATACGCAGTATTTT
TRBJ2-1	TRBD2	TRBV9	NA	CASSRLAAGSYNEQFF	TGTGCCAGCAGCCGACTAGCGGCCGGATCCTACAATGAGCAGTTCTTC
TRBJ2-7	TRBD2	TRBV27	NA	CASSFLPTSGNEQYF	TGTGCCAGCAGTTTTCTACCGACTAGCGGGAACGAGCAGTACTTC
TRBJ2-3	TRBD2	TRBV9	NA	CASSSRLAGGIDTQYF	TGTGCCAGCAGCTCTAGACTAGCGGGAGGGATAGATACGCAGTATTTT
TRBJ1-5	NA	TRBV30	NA	CAWSTGFDQPQHF	TGTGCCTGGAGTACAGGGTTCGATCAGCCCCAGCATTTT
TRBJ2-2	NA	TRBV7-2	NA	CASSLSLNTGELFF	TGTGCCAGCAGCTTATCCCTGAACACCGGGGAGCTGTTTTTT
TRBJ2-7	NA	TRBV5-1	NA	CASSLEGPGEQYF	TGCGCCAGCAGCTTGGAGGGACCGGGCGAGCAGTACTTC
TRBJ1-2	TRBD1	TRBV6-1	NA	CASSATTGVNYGYTF	TGTGCCAGCAGTGCGACGACAGGGGTTAACTATGGCTACACCTTC
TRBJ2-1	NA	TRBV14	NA	CASSPRGRGYNEQFF	TGTGCCAGCAGCCCCCGAGGGCGGGGCTACAATGAGCAGTTCTTC
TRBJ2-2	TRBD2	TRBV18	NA	CASSPPGLDAGELFF	TGTGCCAGCTCACCCCCGGGACTAGACGCCGGGGAGCTGTTTTTT
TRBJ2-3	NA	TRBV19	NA	CASSIGVVPTGDTQYF	TGTGCCAGTAGTATTGGGGTAGTGCCGACTGGGGATACGCAGTATTTT
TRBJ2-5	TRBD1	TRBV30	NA	CAWGPGTGTKRETQYF	TGTGCCTGGGGCCCCGGGACAGGCACCAAACGGGAGACCCAGTACTTC
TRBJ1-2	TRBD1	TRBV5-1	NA	CASSYRDRDSPNYGYTF	TGCGCCAGCAGCTACCGGGACAGGGACTCGCCTAACTATGGCTACACCTTC
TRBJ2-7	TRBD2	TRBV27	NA	CASSFSSGARAQYF	TGTGCCAGCAGTTTCTCTAGCGGGGCCCGGGCACAGTACTTC
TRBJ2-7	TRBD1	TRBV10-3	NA	CAISDSGTGGDYEQYF	TGTGCCATCAGTGATTCCGGGACAGGGGGCGACTACGAGCAGTACTTC
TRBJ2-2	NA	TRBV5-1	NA	CASSLVGANTGELFF	TGCGCCAGCAGCTTGGTTGGAGCGAACACCGGGGAGCTGTTTTTT
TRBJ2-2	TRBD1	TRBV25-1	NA	CASSAAGTGSGGELFF	TGTGCCAGCAGTGCCGCCGGGACAGGGAGTGGCGGGGAGCTGTTTTTT
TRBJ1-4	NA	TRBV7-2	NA	CASSLTVNEKLFF	TGTGCCAGCAGCCTAACAGTTAATGAAAAACTGTTTTTT